This record concerns one T cell receptor (beta chain) sequence. Its antigen is unidentified. This sample was taken from a study of cytomegalovirus exposure and HLA in healthy donors. Whole-study findings and limits: With high specificity and sensitivity, the classifier reportedly diagnosed cytomegalovirus status.

The protocol was immunoSEQ multiplex PCR, while the TCRdb copy is restricted to in-frame clones and leaves out a portion. The sample comprises fewer than 200,000 clones, 86% of which are singletons, and roughly 3% rests with the top ten. Germline loops: CDR1 MNHEY, CDR2 SVGAGI. Trimming stripped 2 bases from V and 4 bases from J, with 12 bases between. The CDR3 totals 15 residues. From the 120-subject validation cohort, which was separate from the approximately 670-subject first cohort, the donors were drawn. The clonotype was recovered from a man aged 18 to 29 in good health and CMV-seropositive. V is TRBV6-5 and J is TRBJ1-3; perhaps TRBD1 as D (5 bases). Sequencing input: PBMCs. CDR3 sequence: CASSYAGTRGNTIYF. In DNA form, the CDR3 reads TGTGCCAGCAGTTACGCGGGGACGAGAGGAAACACCATATATTTT.